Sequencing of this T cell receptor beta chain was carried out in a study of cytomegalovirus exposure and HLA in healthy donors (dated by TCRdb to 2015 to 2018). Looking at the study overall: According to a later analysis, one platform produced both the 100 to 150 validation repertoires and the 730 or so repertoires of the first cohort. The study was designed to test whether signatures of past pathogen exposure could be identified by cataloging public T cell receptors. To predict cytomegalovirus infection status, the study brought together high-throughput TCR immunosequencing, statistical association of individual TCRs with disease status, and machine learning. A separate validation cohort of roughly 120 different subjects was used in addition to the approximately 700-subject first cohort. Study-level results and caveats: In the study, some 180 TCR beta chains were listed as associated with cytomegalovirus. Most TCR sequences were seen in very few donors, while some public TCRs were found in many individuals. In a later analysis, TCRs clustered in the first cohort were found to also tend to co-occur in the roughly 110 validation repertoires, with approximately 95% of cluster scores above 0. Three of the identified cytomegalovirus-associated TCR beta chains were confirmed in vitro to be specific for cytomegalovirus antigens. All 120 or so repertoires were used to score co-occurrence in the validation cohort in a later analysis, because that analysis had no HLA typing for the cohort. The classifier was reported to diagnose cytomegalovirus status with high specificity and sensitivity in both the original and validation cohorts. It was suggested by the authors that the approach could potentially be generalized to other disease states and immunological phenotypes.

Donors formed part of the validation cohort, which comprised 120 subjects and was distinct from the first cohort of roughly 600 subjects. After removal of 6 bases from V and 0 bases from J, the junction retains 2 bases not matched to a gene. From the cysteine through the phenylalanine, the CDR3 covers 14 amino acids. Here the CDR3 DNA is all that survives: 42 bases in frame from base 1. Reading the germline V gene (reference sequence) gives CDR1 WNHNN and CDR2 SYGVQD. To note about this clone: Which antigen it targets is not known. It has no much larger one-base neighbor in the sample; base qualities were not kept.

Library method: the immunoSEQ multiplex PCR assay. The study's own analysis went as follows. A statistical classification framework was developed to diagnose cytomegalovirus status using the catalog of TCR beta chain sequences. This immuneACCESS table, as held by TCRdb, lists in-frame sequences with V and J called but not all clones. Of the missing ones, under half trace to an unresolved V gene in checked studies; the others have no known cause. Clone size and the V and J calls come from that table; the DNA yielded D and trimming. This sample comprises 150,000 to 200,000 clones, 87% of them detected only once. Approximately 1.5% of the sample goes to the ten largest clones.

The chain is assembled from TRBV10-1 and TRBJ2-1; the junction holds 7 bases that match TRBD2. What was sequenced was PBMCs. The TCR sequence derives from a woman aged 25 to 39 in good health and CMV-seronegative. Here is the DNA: TGCGCCAGCAGCGGGGGGAGCTCCTACAATGAGCAGTTCTTC. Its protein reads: CASSGGSSYNEQFF.